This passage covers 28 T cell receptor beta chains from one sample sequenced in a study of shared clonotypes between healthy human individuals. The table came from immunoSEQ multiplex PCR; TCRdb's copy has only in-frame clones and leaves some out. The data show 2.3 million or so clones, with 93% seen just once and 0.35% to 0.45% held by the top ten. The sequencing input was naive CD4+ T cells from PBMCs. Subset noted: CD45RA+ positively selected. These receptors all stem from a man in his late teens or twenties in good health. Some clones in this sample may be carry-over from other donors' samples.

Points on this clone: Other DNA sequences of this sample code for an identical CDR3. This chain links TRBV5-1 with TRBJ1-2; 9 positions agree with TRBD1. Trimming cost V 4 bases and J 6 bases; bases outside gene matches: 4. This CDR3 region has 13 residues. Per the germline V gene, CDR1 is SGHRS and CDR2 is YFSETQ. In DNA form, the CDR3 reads TGCGCCAGCAGCCCGGGACAGGGAAATGGCTACACCTTC. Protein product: CASSPGQGNGYTF.

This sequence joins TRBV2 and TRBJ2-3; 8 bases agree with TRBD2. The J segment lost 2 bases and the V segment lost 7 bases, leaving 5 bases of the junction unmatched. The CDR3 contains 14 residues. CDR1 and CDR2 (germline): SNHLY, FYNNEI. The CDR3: CASTSGSITDTQYF. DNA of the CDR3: TGTGCCAGCACCAGCGGGAGTATCACAGATACGCAGTATTTT.

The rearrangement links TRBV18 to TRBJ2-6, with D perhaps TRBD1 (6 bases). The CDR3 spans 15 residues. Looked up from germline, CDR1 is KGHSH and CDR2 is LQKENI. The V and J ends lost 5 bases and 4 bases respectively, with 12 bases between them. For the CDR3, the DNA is TGTGCCAGCTCAGAACAGGGATCCGGGGCCAACGTCCTGACTTTC. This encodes CASSEQGSGANVLTF.

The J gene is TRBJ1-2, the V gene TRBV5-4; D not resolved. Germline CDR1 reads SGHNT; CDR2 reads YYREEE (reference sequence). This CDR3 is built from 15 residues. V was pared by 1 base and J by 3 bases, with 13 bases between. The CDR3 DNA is TGTGCCAGCAGCTTGAGGAGGCAGCCCGACTATGGCTACACCTTC. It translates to CASSLRRQPDYGYTF. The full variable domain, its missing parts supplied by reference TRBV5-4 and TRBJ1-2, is ETGVTQSPTHLIKTRGQQVTLRCSSQSGHNTVSWYQQALGQGPQFIFQYYREEENGRGNFPPRFSGLQFPNYSSELNVNALELDDSALYLCASSLRRQPDYGYTFGSGTRLTVV.

CDR3 bases: TGTGCCAGCAGTTACTTGCGGGAGGGGAGGTCTCGGCAGGAGTTCTTC. This encodes CASSYLREGRSRQEFF. The chain uses TRBV6-6 and TRBJ2-1; 9 bases match TRBD2. The germline V gene has CDR1 MNHNY and CDR2 SVGAGI (reference sequence). CDR3 size: 16 residues. V was clipped by 1 base and J by 14 bases; unmatched bases: 15.

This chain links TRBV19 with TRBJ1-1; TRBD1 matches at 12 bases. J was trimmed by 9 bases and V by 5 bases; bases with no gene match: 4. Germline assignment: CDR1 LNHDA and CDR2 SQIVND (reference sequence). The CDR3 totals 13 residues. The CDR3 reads CASSPRDRGQAFF. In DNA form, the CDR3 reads TGTGCCAGTAGTCCCCGGGACAGGGGGCAAGCTTTCTTT.

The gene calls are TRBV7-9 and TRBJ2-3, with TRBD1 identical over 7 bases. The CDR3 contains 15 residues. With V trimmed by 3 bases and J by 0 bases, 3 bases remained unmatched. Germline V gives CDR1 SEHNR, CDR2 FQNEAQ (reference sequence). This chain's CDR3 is CASSLDRTSTDTQYF. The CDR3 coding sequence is TGTGCCAGCAGCTTGGACAGGACCAGCACAGATACGCAGTATTTT.

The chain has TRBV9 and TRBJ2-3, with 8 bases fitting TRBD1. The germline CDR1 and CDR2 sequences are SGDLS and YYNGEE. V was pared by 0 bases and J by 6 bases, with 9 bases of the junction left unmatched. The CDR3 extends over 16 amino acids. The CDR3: CASSVGGTGGRDTQYF. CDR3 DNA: TGTGCCAGCAGCGTAGGAGGGACAGGAGGGAGGGATACGCAGTATTTT.

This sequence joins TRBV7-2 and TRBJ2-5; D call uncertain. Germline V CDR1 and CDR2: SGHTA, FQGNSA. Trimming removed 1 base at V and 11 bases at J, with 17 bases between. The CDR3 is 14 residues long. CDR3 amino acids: CASSLDQWESTQYF. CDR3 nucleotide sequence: TGTGCCAGCAGCTTAGACCAGTGGGAAAGTACTCAGTACTTC.

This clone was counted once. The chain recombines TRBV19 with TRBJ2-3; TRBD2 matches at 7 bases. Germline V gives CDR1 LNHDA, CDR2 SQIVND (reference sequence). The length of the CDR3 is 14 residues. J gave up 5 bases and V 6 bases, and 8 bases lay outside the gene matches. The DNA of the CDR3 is TGTGCCAGTAGGGCCCTAGCGGAAGGAGATACGCAGTATTTT. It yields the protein CASRALAEGDTQYF.

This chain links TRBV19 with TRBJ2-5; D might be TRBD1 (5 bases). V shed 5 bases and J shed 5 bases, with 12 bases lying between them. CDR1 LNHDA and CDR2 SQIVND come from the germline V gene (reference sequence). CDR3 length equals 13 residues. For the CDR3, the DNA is TGTGCCAGTAGTGTAAGACAGAGGGAGACCCAGTACTTC. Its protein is CASSVRQRETQYF.

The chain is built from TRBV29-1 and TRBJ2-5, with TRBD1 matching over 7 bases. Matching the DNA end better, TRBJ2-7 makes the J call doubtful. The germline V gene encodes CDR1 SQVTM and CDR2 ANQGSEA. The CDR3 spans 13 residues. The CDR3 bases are TGCAGCGTGTCGACAGGGTTAGTCTACGAGCAGTACTTC. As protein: CSVSTGLVYEQYF.

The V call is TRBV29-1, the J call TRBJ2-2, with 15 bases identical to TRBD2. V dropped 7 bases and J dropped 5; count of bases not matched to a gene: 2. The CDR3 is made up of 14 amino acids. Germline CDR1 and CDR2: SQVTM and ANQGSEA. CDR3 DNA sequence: TGCAGCGCCGGACTAGCGGGAGGGACCGGGGAGCTGTTTTTT. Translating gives CSAGLAGGTGELFF.

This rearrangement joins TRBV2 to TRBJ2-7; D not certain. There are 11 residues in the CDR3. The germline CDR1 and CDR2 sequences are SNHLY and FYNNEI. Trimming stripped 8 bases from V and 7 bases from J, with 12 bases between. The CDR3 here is CASHKGREQYF. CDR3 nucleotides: TGTGCCAGCCATAAGGGTCGGGAGCAGTACTTC.

The CDR3 protein is CASSLGGTGGLSGYTF. The CDR3 DNA follows: TGTGCCAGCAGTTTAGGGGGGACAGGGGGTCTTTCTGGCTACACCTTC. The genes are TRBV28 and TRBJ1-2; 11 positions agree with TRBD1. V shed 2 bases, J shed 7 bases, and the junction held 9 bases outside the gene matches. The CDR3 loop spans 16 amino acids. The germline V gene has CDR1 MDHEN and CDR2 SYDVKM.

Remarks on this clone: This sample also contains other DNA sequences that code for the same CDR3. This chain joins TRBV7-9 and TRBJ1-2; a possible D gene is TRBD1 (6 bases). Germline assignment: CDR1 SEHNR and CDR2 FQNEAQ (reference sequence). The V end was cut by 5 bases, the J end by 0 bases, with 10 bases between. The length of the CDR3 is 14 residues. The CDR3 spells CASSLRGSNYGYTF. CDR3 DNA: TGTGCCAGCAGCCTCAGGGGCTCTAACTATGGCTACACCTTC. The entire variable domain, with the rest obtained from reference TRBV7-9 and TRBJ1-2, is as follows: DTGVSQNPRHKITKRGQNVTFRCDPISEHNRLYWYRQTLGQGPEFLTYFQNEAQLEKSRLLSDRFSAERPKGSFSTLEIQRTEQGDSAMYLCASSLRGSNYGYTFGSGTRLTVV.

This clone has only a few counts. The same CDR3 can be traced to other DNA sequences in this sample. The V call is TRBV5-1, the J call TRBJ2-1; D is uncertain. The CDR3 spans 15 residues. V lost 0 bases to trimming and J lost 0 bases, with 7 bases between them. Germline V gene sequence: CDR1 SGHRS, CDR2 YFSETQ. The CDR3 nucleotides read TGCGCCAGCAGCTTGGAGGGTATCTCCTACAATGAGCAGTTCTTC. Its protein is CASSLEGISYNEQFF.

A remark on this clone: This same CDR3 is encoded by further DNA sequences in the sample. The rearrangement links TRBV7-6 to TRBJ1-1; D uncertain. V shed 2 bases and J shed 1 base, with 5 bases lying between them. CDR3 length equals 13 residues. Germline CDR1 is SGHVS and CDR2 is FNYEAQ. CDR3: CASSLRENTEAFF. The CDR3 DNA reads TGTGCCAGCAGCTTACGAGAGAACACTGAAGCTTTCTTT.

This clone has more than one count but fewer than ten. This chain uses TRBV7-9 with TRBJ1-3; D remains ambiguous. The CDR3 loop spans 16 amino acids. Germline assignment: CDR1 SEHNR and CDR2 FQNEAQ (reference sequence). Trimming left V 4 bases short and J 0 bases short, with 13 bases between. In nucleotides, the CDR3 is TGTGCCAGCAGCTCCCTCAGGTTGAGCTCTGGAAACACCATATATTTT. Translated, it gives CASSSLRLSSGNTIYF.

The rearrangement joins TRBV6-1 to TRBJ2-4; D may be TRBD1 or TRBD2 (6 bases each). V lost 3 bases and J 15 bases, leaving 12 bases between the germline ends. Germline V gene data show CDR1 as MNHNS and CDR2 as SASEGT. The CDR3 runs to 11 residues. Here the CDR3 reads CASSDAGGRYF. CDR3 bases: TGTGCCAGCAGTGATGCTGGGGGGCGGTACTTC.

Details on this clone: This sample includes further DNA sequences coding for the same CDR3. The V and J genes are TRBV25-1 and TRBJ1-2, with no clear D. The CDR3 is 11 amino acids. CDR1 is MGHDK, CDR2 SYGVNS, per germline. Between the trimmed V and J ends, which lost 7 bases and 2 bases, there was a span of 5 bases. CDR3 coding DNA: TGTGCCAGCATTGGGAACTATGGCTACACCTTC. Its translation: CASIGNYGYTF.

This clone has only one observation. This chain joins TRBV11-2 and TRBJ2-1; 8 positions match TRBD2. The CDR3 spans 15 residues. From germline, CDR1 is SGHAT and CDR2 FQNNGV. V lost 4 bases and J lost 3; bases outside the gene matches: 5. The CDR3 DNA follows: TGTGCCAGCAGCTGGGCGGGAGGCTACTACAATGAGCAGTTCTTC. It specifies CASSWAGGYYNEQFF.

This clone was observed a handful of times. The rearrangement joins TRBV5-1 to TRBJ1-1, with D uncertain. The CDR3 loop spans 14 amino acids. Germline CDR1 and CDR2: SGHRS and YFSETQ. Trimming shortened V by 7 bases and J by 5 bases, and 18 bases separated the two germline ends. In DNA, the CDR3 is TGCGCCAGCGGAGGCGAGCAGGTAAAGACTGAAGCTTTCTTT. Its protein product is CASGGEQVKTEAFF.

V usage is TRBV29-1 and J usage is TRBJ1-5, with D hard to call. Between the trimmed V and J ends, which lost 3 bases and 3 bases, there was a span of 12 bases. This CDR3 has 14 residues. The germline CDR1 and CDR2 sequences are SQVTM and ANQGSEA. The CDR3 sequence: CSVDFARYNQPQHF. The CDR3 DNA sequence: TGCAGCGTTGATTTTGCAAGGTACAATCAGCCCCAGCATTTT.

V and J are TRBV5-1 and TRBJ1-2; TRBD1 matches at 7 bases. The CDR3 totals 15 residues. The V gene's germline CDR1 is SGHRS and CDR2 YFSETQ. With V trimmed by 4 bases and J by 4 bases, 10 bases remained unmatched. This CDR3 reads CASSPGTDRIYGYTF. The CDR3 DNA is TGCGCCAGCAGCCCCGGGACAGACCGAATCTATGGCTACACCTTC.

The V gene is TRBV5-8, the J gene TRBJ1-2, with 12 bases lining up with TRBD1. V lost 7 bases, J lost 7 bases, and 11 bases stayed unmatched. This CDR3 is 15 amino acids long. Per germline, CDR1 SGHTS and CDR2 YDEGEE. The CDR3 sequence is CASRPGTGGKGGYTF. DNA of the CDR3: TGTGCCAGCCGTCCCGGGACAGGGGGCAAGGGTGGCTACACCTTC.

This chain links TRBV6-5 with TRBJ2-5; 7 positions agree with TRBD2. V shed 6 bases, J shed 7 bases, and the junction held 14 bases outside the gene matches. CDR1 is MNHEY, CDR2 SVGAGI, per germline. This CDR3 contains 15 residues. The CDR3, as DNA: TGTGCCAGCAGCCGCGCCGGGGTCAGGGAGGGGACCCAGTACTTC. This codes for CASSRAGVREGTQYF.

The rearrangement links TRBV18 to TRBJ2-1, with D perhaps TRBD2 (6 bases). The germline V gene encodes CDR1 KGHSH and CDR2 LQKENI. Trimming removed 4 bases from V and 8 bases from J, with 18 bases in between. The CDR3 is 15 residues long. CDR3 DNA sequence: TGTGCCAGCTCACGCGGGACCACCATAGATCATGAGCAGTTCTTC. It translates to CASSRGTTIDHEQFF. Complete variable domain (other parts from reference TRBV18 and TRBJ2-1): NAGVMQNPRHLVRRRGQEARLRCSPMKGHSHVYWYRQLPEEGLKFMVYLQKENIIDESGMPKERFSAEFPKEGPSILRIQQVVRGDSAAYFCASSRGTTIDHEQFFGPGTRLTVL.